This T cell receptor (beta chain) comes out of a study of T cells after yellow fever vaccination. A single record per CDR3 protein comes from TCRdb applying MiXCR to the 5' RACE reads. This table has a few hundred thousand distinct CDR3 sequences, 10% to 15% appearing once. Germline V gene sequence: CDR1 LGHNA, CDR2 YSLEER. V lost 4 bases, J lost 5 bases, and 7 bases stayed unmatched. CDR3 length equals 17 residues. This clonotype was seen a handful of times. J is TRBJ2-2 and V is TRBV4-3; 13 bases fit TRBD2. The TCR was taken from a man aged 30-40 years who received the YFV17D yellow fever vaccine. The sequenced sample was CD4+ T cells sorted from PBMCs, obtained 45 days after the yellow fever booster vaccination. This CDR3 reads CASSRGLAGVLTGELFF. The CDR3 region has the DNA TGCGCCAGCAGCCGAGGACTAGCGGGAGTTTTAACCGGGGAGCTGTTTTTT.